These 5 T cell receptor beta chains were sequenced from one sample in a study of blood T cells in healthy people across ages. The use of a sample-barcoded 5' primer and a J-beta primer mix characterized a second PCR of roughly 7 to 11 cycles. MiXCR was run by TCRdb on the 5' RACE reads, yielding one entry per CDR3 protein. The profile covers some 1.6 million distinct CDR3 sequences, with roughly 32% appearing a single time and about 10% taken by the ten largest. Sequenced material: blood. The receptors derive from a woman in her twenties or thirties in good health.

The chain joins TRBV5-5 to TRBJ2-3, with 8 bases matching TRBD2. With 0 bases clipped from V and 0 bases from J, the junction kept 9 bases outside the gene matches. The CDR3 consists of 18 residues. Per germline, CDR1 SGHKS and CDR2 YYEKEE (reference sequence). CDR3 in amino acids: CASSLVPQRGTSTDTQYF. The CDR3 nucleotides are TGTGCCAGCAGCTTGGTCCCCCAGCGGGGGACTAGCACAGATACGCAGTATTTT.

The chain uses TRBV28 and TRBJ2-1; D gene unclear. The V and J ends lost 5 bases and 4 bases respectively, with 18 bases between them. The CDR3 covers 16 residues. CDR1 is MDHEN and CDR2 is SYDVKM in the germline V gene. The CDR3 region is CASSTKAAENYNEQFF. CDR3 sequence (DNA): TGTGCCAGCAGTACTAAAGCCGCAGAAAATTACAATGAGCAGTTCTTC.

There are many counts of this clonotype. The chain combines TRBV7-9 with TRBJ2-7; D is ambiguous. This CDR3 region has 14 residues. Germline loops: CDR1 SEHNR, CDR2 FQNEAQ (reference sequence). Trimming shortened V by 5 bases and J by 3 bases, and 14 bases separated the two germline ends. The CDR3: CASSPSPGSYEQYF. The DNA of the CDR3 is TGTGCCAGCAGCCCCAGTCCTGGCAGCTACGAGCAGTACTTC.

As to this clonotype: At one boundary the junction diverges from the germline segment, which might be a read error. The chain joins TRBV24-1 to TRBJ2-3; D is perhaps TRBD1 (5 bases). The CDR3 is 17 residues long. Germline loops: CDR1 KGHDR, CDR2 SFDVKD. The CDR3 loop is CTTSDLKGDEGTDTQYF. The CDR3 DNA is TGTACCACCAGTGATTTAAAAGGGGATGAGGGCACAGATACGCAGTATTTT.

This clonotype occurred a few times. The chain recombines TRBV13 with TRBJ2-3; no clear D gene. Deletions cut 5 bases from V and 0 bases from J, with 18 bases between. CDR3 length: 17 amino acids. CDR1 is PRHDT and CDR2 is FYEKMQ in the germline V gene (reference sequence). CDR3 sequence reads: CASSLATRESSTDTQYF. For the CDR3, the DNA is TGTGCCAGCAGCCTCGCGACCCGAGAGTCTAGCACAGATACGCAGTATTTT.